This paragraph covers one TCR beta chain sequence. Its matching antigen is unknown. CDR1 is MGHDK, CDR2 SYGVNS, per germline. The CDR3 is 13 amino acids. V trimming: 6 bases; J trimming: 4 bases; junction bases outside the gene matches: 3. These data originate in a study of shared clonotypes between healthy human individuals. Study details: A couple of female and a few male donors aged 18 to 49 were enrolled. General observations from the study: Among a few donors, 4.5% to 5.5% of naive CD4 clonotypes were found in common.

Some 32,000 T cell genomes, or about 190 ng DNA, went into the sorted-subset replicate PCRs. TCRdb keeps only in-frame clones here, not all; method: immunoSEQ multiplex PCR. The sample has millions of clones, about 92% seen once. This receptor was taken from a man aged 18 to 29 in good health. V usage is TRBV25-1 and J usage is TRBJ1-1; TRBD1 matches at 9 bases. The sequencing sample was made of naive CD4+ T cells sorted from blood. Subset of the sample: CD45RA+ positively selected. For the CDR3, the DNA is TGTGCCAGCAGCAGACAGGGGGGCACTGAAGCTTTCTTT. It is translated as CASSRQGGTEAFF.